This TCR beta chain derives from a study of identical twins (dated by TCRdb to the mid-2010s). Context from the whole study: TCR alpha and beta repertoires from monozygotic twins, unrelated adults of various ages and cord blood were deep-sequenced to test whether fetal clonotypes persist. To rule out contamination, the twin experiments were replicated at different times with different library preparation protocols. General conclusions and limits of the study: Abundant cord blood beta clonotypes carried fewer insertions; young adult naive repertoires showed a weaker similar trend, while memory repertoires showed none. Conclusions relied on cross-sectional statistical analysis, since the same donors could not be followed over many years. Invariant T cells such as MAIT and iNKT could partly confound zero-insertion analyses, though diverse VJ usage argued against this for most clonotypes. Excess twin sharing in beta out-of-frame sequences was weaker because fewer shared sequences lowered the signal-to-noise ratio. In monozygotic twins, out-of-frame TCR alpha sharing was systematically underestimated by recombination models, although the models agreed with sharing between unrelated individuals. Out-of-frame TCR alpha sequences shared between twins showed an excess of low generation-probability sequences compared with coincidental sharing between unrelated individuals.

Comment on this clonotype: Its antigen has not been determined. Nothing much larger sits one base from this clone, and base qualities are not available.

Libraries were constructed by 5' RACE. The sample was run on an Illumina HiSeq 2000. A universal primer binding site was introduced by template switching, and a unique molecular identifier was present in the final cDNA, enabling accurate counting of TCR cDNA molecules. First-strand cDNA for TCR alpha and beta chains was synthesized from specific primers in the conserved constant-segment region. To control for contamination, every cDNA library was double barcoded, receiving both a SMART-Mk sample barcode and Illumina barcodes. TruSeq adapter sequences along with Illumina sample barcodes were introduced in two successive PCR steps. Sequencing of the TCR alpha and beta cDNA libraries was done on the Illumina HiSeq platform using custom primers. The original pipeline was this. Unique molecular identifiers were extracted from raw reads with MiGEC, and CDR3 positions were determined with MiXCR. For each individual, recombination models were inferred using an EM algorithm with the repgenHMM and IGoR tools. The analysis of shared clonotypes was done with the tcR package in R, with sharing normalized by the product of cloneset sizes. Out-of-frame nonproductive sequences were analyzed to study raw recombination free of thymic and clonal selection effects. TCRdb redid the processing of the public reads, applying fastp at Q25 and MiXCR, and retained in-frame beta chains. Each CDR3 protein appears once, grouped with its most common genes and DNA. In this record, the V and J calls reflect TCRdb's handling and not the investigators' own analysis. The sample data list around 490,000 distinct CDR3 sequences, and about 16% of these were observed just once. Of the sample, nearly 0.45% is held by the ten largest clones.

Every donor was a healthy Caucasian. Three pairs of female monozygotic twins, all aged roughly 18 to 29 years, made up the twin cohort. Positive isolation kits from Invitrogen were used to isolate CD4+ and CD8+ T cell populations. These same data were also listed under a study on yellow fever vaccine responses in identical twins. As the second paper documents: According to the authors, in identical twins the way T cells responded to vaccination appeared partly convergent and partly personalized. Focusing on identical twins, the study followed the T cell clones that responded to the vaccine, and did so with precision.

The receptor was isolated from a woman between 18 and 30 years old in good health. Material for sequencing was CD4+ T cells sorted from blood.

The DNA sequence is TGCGCCAGCAGCACGCCGGGACAGGGCTACAATGAGCAGTTCTTC. It translates as CASSTPGQGYNEQFF. This sequence uses TRBV4-1 and TRBJ2-1; 9 nucleotides in the junction match TRBD1. From the cysteine through the phenylalanine, the CDR3 covers 15 amino acids. Of all the DNA, just the CDR3 is kept, 45 bases in frame from base 1. Germline trimming amounts to 5 bases on V and 3 bases on J, with 5 as the count of junction bases outside the gene matches. Taken from the germline V gene, the CDR1 and CDR2 loops are MGHRA and YSYEKL.